The clone carrying this T cell receptor beta chain was seen just once. Losses at the gene ends were 8 bases for V and 5 bases for J; bases not matched to a gene: 7. The CDR3 runs 13 residues. This entry is derived from a study of blood T cell repertoires in COVID-19. Study-level background: PBMCs, B-cell-depleted T cells, or T cells were the source of the cDNA or gDNA that made up the material.

As processed by the authors: Amplifying reference gene primers gave estimates of nucleated cell counts. TCRdb's table, derived via immunoSEQ multiplex PCR, lists solely in-frame clones and lacks some. V and J calls and clone size follow that table, whereas D and trimming were derived from the DNA. The sample has some 260,000 clones, 65% to 90% seen once; the top ten hold 4% to 6%. The receptor was derived from a woman older than 75 with active or convalescent COVID-19. This chain links TRBV12-3 or TRBV12-4 with TRBJ1-1; 8 positions match TRBD1. Sequencing used peripheral blood. CDR3 protein: CASGDRGRTEAFF. CDR3 nucleotide sequence: TGTGCCAGCGGAGACAGGGGAAGGACTGAAGCTTTCTTT.